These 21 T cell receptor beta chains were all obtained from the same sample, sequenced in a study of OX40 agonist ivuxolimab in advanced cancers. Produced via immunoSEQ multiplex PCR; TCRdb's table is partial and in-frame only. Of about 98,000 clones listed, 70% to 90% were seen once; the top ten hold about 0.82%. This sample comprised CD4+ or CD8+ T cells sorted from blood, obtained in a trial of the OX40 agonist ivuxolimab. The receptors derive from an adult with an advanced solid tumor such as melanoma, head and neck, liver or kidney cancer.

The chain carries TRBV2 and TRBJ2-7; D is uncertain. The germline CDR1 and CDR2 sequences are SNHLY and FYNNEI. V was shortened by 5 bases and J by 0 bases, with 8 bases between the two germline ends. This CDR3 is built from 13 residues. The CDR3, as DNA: TGTGCCAGCAGTCCACAGAGCTCCTACGAGCAGTACTTC. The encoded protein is CASSPQSSYEQYF.

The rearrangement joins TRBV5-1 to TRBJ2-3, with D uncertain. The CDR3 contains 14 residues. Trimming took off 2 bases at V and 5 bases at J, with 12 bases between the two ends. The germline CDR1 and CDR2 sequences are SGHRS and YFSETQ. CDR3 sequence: CASSFVNLGDTQYF. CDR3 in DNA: TGCGCCAGCAGCTTCGTGAATCTGGGAGATACGCAGTATTTT.

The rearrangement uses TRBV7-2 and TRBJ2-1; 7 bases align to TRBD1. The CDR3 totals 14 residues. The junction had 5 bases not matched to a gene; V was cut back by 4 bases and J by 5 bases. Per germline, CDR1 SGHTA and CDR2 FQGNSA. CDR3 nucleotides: TGTGCCAGCAGCTCCAGACAGGGAAACAATGAGCAGTTCTTC. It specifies CASSSRQGNNEQFF.

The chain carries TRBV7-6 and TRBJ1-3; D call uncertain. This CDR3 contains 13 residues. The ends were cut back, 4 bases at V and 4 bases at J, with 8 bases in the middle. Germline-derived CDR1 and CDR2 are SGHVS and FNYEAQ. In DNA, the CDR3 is TGTGCCAGCAGCTCCTCTATCGGAAACACCATATATTTT. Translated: CASSSSIGNTIYF.

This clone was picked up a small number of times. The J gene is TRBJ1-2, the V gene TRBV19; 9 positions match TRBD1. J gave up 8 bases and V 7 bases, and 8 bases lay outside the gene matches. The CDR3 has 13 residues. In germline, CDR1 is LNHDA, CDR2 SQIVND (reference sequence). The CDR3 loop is CASTGLQGAGYTF. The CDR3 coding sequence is TGTGCCAGTACAGGTCTACAGGGGGCCGGCTACACCTTC.

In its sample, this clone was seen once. This CDR3 is CASSQDLDFAETQYF. The CDR3 region has the DNA TGCGCCAGCAGCCAAGATCTGGATTTTGCAGAGACCCAGTACTTC. The chain recombines TRBV4-1 with TRBJ2-5; no clear D. The length of the CDR3 is 15 residues. Germline V gene lookup returns CDR1 MGHRA and CDR2 YSYEKL. V was pared by 0 bases and J by 4 bases, with 12 bases between.

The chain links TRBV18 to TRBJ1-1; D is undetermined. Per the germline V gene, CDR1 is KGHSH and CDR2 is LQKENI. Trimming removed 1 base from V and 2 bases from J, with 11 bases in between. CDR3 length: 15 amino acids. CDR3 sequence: CASSPQFDGNTEAFF. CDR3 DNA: TGTGCCAGCTCACCACAATTCGACGGTAACACTGAAGCTTTCTTT.

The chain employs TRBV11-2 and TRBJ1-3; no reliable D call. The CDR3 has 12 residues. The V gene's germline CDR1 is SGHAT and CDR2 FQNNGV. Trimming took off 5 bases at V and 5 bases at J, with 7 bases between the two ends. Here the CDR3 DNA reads TGTGCCAGCAGCCTCCCCCGAAACACCATATATTTT. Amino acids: CASSLPRNTIYF.

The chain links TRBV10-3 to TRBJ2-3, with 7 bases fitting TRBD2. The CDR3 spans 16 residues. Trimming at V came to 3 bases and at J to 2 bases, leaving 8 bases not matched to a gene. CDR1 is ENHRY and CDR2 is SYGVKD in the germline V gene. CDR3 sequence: CAISEVRGGSTDTQYF. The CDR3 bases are TGTGCCATCAGTGAAGTGAGGGGAGGGTCCACAGATACGCAGTATTTT.

CDR3 nucleotides: TGTGCCAGCAGCCAGGGGAGCGGGGTAACAGATACGCAGTATTTT. This translates into CASSQGSGVTDTQYF. The chain combines TRBV28 with TRBJ2-3; a weak D match, TRBD2 (7 bases). The CDR3 sequence is 15 residues long. The V end lost 6 bases, the J end lost 3 bases, and 16 bases lay between the germline ends. Germline-derived CDR1 and CDR2 are MDHEN and SYDVKM.

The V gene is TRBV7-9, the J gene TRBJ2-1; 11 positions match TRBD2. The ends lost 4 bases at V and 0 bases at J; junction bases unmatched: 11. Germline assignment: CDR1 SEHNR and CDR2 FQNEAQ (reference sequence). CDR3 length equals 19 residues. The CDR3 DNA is TGTGCCAGCAGCTCCCCTGGGACTAGCGGACCAGGCTCCTACAATGAGCAGTTCTTC. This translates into CASSSPGTSGPGSYNEQFF.

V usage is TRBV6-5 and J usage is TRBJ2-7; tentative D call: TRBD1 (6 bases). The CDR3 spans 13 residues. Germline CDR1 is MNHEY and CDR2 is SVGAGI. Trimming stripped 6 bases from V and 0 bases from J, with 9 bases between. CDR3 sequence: CASSWDTSYEQYF. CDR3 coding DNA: TGTGCCAGCAGCTGGGACACCTCCTACGAGCAGTACTTC.

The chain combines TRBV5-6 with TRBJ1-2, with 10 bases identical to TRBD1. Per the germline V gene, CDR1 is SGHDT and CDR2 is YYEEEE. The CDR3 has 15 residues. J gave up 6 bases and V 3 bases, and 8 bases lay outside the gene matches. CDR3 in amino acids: CASSSLGQGLHGYTF. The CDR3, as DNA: TGTGCCAGCAGCTCCCTGGGACAGGGGCTTCATGGCTACACCTTC.

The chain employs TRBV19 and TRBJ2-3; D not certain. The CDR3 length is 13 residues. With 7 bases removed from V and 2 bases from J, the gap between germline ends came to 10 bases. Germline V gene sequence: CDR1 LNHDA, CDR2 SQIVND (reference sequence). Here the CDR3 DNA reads TGTGCCAGTACCAAACCTAACACAGATACGCAGTATTTT. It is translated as CASTKPNTDTQYF.

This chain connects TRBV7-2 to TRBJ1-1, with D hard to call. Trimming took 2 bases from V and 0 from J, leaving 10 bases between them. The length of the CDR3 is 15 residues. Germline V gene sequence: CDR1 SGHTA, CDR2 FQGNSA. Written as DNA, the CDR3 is TGTGCCAGCAGCTTAAGCCAGATCATGAACACTGAAGCTTTCTTT. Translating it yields CASSLSQIMNTEAFF.

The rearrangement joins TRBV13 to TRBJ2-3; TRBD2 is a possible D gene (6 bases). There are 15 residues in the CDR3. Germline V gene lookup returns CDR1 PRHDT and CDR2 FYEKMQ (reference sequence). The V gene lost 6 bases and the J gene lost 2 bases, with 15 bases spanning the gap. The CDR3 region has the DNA TGTGCCAGCAGATTCAGGCGGGGATCCACAGATACGCAGTATTTT. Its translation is CASRFRRGSTDTQYF. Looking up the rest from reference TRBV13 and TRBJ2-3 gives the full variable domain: AAGVIQSPRHLIKEKRETATLKCYPIPRHDTVYWYQQGPGQDPQFLISFYEKMQSDKGSIPDRFSAQQFSDYHSELNMSSLELGDSALYFCASRFRRGSTDTQYFGPGTRLTVL.

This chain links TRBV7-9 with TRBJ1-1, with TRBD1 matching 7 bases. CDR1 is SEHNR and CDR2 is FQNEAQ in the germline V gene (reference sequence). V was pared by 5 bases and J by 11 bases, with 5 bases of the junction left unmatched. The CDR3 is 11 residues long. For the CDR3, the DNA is TGTGCCAGCAGCGAGGGGGCCCGGGCTTTCTTT. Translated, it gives CASSEGARAFF. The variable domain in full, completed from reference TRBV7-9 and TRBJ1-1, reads DTGVSQNPRHKITKRGQNVTFRCDPISEHNRLYWYRQTLGQGPEFLTYFQNEAQLEKSRLLSDRFSAERPKGSFSTLEIQRTEQGDSAMYLCASSEGARAFFGQGTRLTVV.

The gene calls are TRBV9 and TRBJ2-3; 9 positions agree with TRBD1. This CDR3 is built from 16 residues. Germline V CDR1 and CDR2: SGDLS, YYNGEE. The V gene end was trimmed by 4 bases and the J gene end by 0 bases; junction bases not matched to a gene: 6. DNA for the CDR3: TGTGCCAGCAGCACACAGGGGGCCTTTAGCACAGATACGCAGTATTTT. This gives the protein CASSTQGAFSTDTQYF.

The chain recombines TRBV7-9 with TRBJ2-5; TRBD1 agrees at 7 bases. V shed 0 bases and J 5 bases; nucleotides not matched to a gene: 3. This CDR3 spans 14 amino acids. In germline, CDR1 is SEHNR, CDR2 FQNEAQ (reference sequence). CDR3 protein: CASSLAGGWETQYF. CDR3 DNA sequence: TGTGCCAGCAGCTTAGCAGGGGGCTGGGAGACCCAGTACTTC.

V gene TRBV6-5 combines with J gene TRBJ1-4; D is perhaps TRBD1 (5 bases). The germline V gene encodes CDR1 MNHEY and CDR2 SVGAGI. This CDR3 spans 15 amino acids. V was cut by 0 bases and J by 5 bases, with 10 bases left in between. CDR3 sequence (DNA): TGTGCCAGCAGTTACTCGGCAGGGCTAAATGAAAAACTGTTTTTT. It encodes CASSYSAGLNEKLFF.

CDR3 in amino acids: CASSMGPRETQYF. In nucleotides, the CDR3 is TGTGCCAGTAGTATGGGGCCGCGGGAGACCCAGTACTTC. The V call is TRBV19, the J call TRBJ2-5; D might be TRBD1 (5 bases). Trimming stripped 3 bases from V and 5 bases from J, with 10 bases between. The CDR3 totals 13 residues. Germline V lookup: CDR1 LNHDA, CDR2 SQIVND (reference sequence). Looking up the rest from reference TRBV19 and TRBJ2-5 gives the full variable domain: DGGITQSPKYLFRKEGQNVTLSCEQNLNHDAMYWYRQDPGQGLRLIYYSQIVNDFQKGDIAEGYSVSREKKESFPLTVTSAQKNPTAFYLCASSMGPRETQYFGPGTRLLVL.